This is a list of T cell receptor beta chains from one sample in a study of T cell responses to AZD1222 COVID-19 vaccine. Using immunoSEQ multiplex PCR, the repertoire was profiled, and TCRdb retains in-frame clones only, with some absent. Here the sample spans just over 150,000 clones, 80% to 90% being singletons. Sequenced material: peripheral blood, taken 28 days after the second AZD1222 dose. These receptors were taken from an adult who received the AZD1222 COVID-19 vaccine. Each CDR3 is given with its conserved first and last residue. Each record gives: V gene, J gene, D gene, clone size, CDR3 DNA, CDR3 protein. D genes are given only for firm matches. Clone size is given for some rows only: seen once, a few or many times, or a class if the clone is expanded.

V: TRBV6-4
J: TRBJ2-1
D: TRBD2
size: .
DNA: TGTGCCAGCAGTCCGGCGGGAGCGTACAATGAGCAGTTCTTC
CDR3: CASSPAGAYNEQFF

V: TRBV19
J: TRBJ2-1
D: .
size: .
DNA: TGTGCCAGTAGTCTTAGGGACTGGGGGAATGAGCAGTTCTTC
CDR3: CASSLRDWGNEQFF

V: TRBV5-4
J: TRBJ2-7
D: TRBD1
size: .
DNA: TGTGCCAGCAGACGGACAGGAAGCTCCTACGAGCAGTACTTC
CDR3: CASRRTGSSYEQYF

V: TRBV5-4
J: TRBJ2-3
D: .
size: .
DNA: TGTGCCAGCAGCTTGCGCGGGAGCACAGATACGCAGTATTTT
CDR3: CASSLRGSTDTQYF

V: TRBV28
J: TRBJ2-3
D: TRBD2
size: .
DNA: TGTGCCAGCGGGACTAGCGGGATTAGAGGTACGCAGTATTTT
CDR3: CASGTSGIRGTQYF

V: TRBV6-5
J: TRBJ2-7
D: TRBD1
size: .
DNA: TGTGCCAGCAGACGGACAGGGTGGACCTACGAGCAGTACTTC
CDR3: CASRRTGWTYEQYF

V: TRBV2
J: TRBJ1-5
D: .
size: .
DNA: TGTGCCAGCAGTGCAGAGGACAGTTTCAATCAGCCCCAGCATTTT
CDR3: CASSAEDSFNQPQHF

V: TRBV5-1
J: TRBJ2-7
D: .
size: .
DNA: TGCGCCAGCAGCAGAAGCGGAGGGGGCTCCTACGAGCAGTACTTC
CDR3: CASSRSGGGSYEQYF

V: TRBV28
J: TRBJ2-1
D: TRBD2
size: .
DNA: TGTGCCAGCAGGTCAGGAACTAGCGGGATGGTTAATGAGCAGTTCTTC
CDR3: CASRSGTSGMVNEQFF

V: TRBV18
J: TRBJ2-1
D: TRBD2
size: .
DNA: TGTGCCAGCTCCCCCCCTGGGGGACTAGCGGTTATCACCGGTAATGAGCAGTTCTTC
CDR3: CASSPPGGLAVITGNEQFF

V: TRBV4-2
J: TRBJ2-1
D: .
size: once
DNA: TGTGCCAGCAGCCAAGACCAGGCTTCCTACAATGAGCAGTTCTTC
CDR3: CASSQDQASYNEQFF

V: TRBV18
J: TRBJ2-7
D: TRBD2
size: .
DNA: TGTGCCAGCTCACCATTAGCGGGAGCAAGATCCTACGAGCAGTACTTC
CDR3: CASSPLAGARSYEQYF

V: TRBV15
J: TRBJ2-3
D: TRBD1
size: .
DNA: TGTGCCACCAGCCTTGGACAGGGGGCCACAGATACGCAGTATTTT
CDR3: CATSLGQGATDTQYF

V: TRBV11-2
J: TRBJ2-3
D: .
size: .
DNA: TGTGCCAGCAGCTTTGGACTTGAGGGAGATACGCAGTATTTT
CDR3: CASSFGLEGDTQYF

V: TRBV19
J: TRBJ2-7
D: .
size: .
DNA: TGTGCCAGCCCCATAGGCTCGGCCTACGAGCAGTACTTC
CDR3: CASPIGSAYEQYF

V: TRBV7-9
J: TRBJ2-2
D: .
size: .
DNA: TGTGCCAGCACCCCTGGGACTTTTTCCGGGGAGCTGTTTTTT
CDR3: CASTPGTFSGELFF

V: TRBV28
J: TRBJ1-1
D: TRBD1
size: .
DNA: TGTGCCAGCAGTTTACCCCGGGACAGGGGGAACACTGAAGCTTTCTTT
CDR3: CASSLPRDRGNTEAFF

V: TRBV24-1
J: TRBJ2-2
D: .
size: .
DNA: TGTGCCACCACCCCCCGGGGGAGCAACGCGAACACCGGGGAGCTGTTTTTT
CDR3: CATTPRGSNANTGELFF

V: TRBV24-1
J: TRBJ2-1
D: .
size: .
DNA: TGTGCCACCAGTGATTTGTCCGGGAGCTCCTACAATGAGCAGTTCTTC
CDR3: CATSDLSGSSYNEQFF

V: TRBV6-5
J: TRBJ2-3
D: .
size: .
DNA: TGTGCCAGCAGTTCCTCCACAGATACGCAGTATTTT
CDR3: CASSSSTDTQYF

V: TRBV6-2/TRBV6-3
J: TRBJ2-7
D: TRBD2
size: .
DNA: TGTGCCAGCAGTCCATTCGACTCAGGGATAGCGGGACGCGAGCAGTACTTC
CDR3: CASSPFDSGIAGREQYF

V: TRBV12-5
J: TRBJ2-7
D: .
size: few
DNA: TGTGCTAGTGGGACCCCCTACGAGCAGTACTTC
CDR3: CASGTPYEQYF

V: TRBV6-2/TRBV6-3
J: TRBJ2-7
D: .
size: .
DNA: TGTGCCAGCAGTTGGGACCGCACCTACGAGCAGTACTTC
CDR3: CASSWDRTYEQYF

V: TRBV7-8
J: TRBJ1-1
D: .
size: .
DNA: TGTGCCAGCAGCTTCCAGATCAACACTGAAGCTTTCTTT
CDR3: CASSFQINTEAFF

V: TRBV29-1
J: TRBJ1-1
D: .
size: .
DNA: TGCAGCGTCGGGGACGGGGACACTGAAGCTTTCTTT
CDR3: CSVGDGDTEAFF

V: TRBV6-5
J: TRBJ2-1
D: TRBD1
size: .
DNA: TGTGCCAGCACCCGGACAGGTAGCTCCTACAATGAGCAGTTCTTC
CDR3: CASTRTGSSYNEQFF

V: TRBV6-5
J: TRBJ1-5
D: .
size: .
DNA: TGTGCCAGCAAGGGAGGGGACGGTCAGCCCCAGCATTTT
CDR3: CASKGGDGQPQHF

V: TRBV7-2
J: TRBJ2-3
D: .
size: .
DNA: TGTGCCAGCAGCTTCAGGCAGGGTGGCACAGATACGCAGTATTTT
CDR3: CASSFRQGGTDTQYF

V: TRBV4-3
J: TRBJ2-7
D: TRBD2
size: .
DNA: TGCGCCAGCAGCCCCGTTAGCGGGAGTTTCGACGAGCAGTACTTC
CDR3: CASSPVSGSFDEQYF

V: TRBV4-2
J: TRBJ1-3
D: .
size: .
DNA: TGTGCCAGCAGCCCCCAGGGCCGAGACAGGAGCTCTGGAAACACCATATATTTT
CDR3: CASSPQGRDRSSGNTIYF

V: TRBV29-1
J: TRBJ1-1
D: .
size: .
DNA: TGCAGCGTTGGGCGACAGATGAACACTGAAGCTTTCTTT
CDR3: CSVGRQMNTEAFF

V: TRBV25-1
J: TRBJ2-3
D: .
size: .
DNA: TGTGCCAGCAGCTTTCGTGTTTGGGGCGCAGATACGCAGTATTTT
CDR3: CASSFRVWGADTQYF

V: TRBV6-2/TRBV6-3
J: TRBJ1-5
D: TRBD1
size: .
DNA: TGTGCCAGCAGCAGGACAGGGGGCCTTCAGCCCCAGCATTTT
CDR3: CASSRTGGLQPQHF

V: TRBV10-3
J: TRBJ2-1
D: .
size: .
DNA: TGTGCCATCAGCCTAGGGACGGCCGCCTACAATGAGCAGTTCTTC
CDR3: CAISLGTAAYNEQFF

V: TRBV9
J: TRBJ1-3
D: .
size: .
DNA: TGTGCCAGCAGCGGCCTCGGCCAGGCTGGAAACACCATATATTTT
CDR3: CASSGLGQAGNTIYF

V: TRBV6-2/TRBV6-3
J: TRBJ2-7
D: .
size: .
DNA: TGTGCCAGCAGTTACAGATACAGCTCCTACGAGCAGTACTTC
CDR3: CASSYRYSSYEQYF

V: TRBV6-5
J: TRBJ2-7
D: .
size: .
DNA: TGTGCCAGCAGCTCAGGAGGGAAGCACGAGCAGTACTTC
CDR3: CASSSGGKHEQYF